This T cell receptor beta chain was profiled in a study of blood T cell repertoires in COVID-19. Overall study context: PBMCs, B-cell-depleted T cells, or T cells were the source of the cDNA or gDNA that made up the material.

The V and J ends lost 5 bases and 2 bases respectively, with 13 bases between them. This CDR3 contains 15 residues. Per the germline V gene, CDR1 is LNHDA and CDR2 is SQIVND (reference sequence). In the authors' workflow: Counts of nucleated cells, estimated from reference gene primer amplification, were obtained. The assay was immunoSEQ multiplex PCR, and TCRdb's table has in-frame clones only and misses some. D and trimming come from the DNA, and the V and J calls and clone size come from that table. The data hold approximately 240,000 clones, with 82% observed a single time. This clonotype originated in a woman over 75 with active or convalescent COVID-19. The chain carries TRBV19 and TRBJ1-3; D gene ambiguous. The sample comprised peripheral blood. The CDR3 sequence is CASSLGFGAGNTIYF. CDR3 DNA sequence: TGTGCCAGTAGTCTCGGTTTCGGGGCTGGAAACACCATATATTTT.